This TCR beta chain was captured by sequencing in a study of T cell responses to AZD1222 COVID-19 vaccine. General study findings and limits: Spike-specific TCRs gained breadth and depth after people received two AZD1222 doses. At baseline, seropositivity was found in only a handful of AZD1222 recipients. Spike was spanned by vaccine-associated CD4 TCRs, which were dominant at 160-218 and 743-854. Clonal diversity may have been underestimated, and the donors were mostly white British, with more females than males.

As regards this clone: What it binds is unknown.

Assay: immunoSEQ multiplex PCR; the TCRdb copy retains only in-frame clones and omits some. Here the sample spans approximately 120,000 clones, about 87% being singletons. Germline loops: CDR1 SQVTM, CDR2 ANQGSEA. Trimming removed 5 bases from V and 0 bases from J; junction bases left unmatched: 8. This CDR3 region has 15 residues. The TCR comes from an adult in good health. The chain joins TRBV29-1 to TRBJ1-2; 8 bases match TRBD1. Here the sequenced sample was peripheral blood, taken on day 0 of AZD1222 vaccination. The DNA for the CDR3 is TGCAGCGTTCCCGGACAGGGCGGTCCTAACTATGGCTACACCTTC. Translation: CSVPGQGGPNYGYTF.